This entry concerns a single TCR beta chain. The data originate from a study of technical replicates of blood from a handful of donors. V was clipped by 2 bases and J by 4 bases; unmatched bases: 2. Germline V gene data show CDR1 as SGHAT and CDR2 as FQNNGV. The CDR3 loop spans 15 amino acids. The data were produced by immunoSEQ multiplex PCR, yet TCRdb's version contains in-frame clones alone and is incomplete. The top ten hold approximately 0.4% of the sample, which has over 70,000 clones, approximately 94% seen once. V gene TRBV11-2 combines with J gene TRBJ2-2, with 9 bases lining up with TRBD1. This clonotype originated in a human donor in good health. Sequenced input: T cells isolated from PBMCs. The CDR3 is CASSLRDRVTGELFF. The CDR3, as DNA: TGTGCCAGCAGCTTAAGGGACAGGGTCACCGGGGAGCTGTTTTTT.